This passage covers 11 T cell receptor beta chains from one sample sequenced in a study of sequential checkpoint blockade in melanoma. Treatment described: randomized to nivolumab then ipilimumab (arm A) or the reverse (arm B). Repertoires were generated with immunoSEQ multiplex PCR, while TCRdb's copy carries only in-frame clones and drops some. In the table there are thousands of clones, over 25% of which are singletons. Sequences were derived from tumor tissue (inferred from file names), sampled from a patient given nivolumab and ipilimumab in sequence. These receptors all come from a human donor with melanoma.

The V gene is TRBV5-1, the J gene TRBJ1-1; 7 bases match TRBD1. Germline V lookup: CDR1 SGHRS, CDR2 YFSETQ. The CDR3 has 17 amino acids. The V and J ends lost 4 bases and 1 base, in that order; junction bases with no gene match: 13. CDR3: CASSRDPPGQTNTEAFF. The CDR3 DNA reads TGCGCCAGCAGCAGAGATCCTCCGGGACAGACGAACACTGAAGCTTTCTTT.

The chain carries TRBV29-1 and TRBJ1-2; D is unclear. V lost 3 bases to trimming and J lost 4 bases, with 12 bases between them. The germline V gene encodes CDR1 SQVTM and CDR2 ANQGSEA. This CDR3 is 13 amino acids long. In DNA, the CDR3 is TGCAGCGTTGATCTACCGGAGCGCTATGGCTACACCTTC. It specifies CSVDLPERYGYTF.

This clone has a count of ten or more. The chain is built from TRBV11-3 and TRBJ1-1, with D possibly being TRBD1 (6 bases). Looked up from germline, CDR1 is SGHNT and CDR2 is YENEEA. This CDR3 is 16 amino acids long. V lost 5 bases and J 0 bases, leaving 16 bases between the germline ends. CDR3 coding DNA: TGTGCCAGCAGCACTTGGCAGGGGACAATGAACACTGAAGCTTTCTTT. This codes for CASSTWQGTMNTEAFF.

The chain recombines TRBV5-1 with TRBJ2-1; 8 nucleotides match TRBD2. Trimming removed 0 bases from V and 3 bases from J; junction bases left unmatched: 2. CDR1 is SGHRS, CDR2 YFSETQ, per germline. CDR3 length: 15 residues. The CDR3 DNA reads TGCGCCAGCAGCTTGGTAGCGGGGATCTACAATGAGCAGTTCTTC. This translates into CASSLVAGIYNEQFF.

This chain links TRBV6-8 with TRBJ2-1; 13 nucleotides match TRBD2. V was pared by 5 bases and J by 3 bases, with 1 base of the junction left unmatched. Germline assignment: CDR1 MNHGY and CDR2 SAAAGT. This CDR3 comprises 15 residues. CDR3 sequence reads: CASSGLAGVYNEQFF. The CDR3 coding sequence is TGTGCCAGCAGTGGACTAGCGGGAGTCTACAATGAGCAGTTCTTC.

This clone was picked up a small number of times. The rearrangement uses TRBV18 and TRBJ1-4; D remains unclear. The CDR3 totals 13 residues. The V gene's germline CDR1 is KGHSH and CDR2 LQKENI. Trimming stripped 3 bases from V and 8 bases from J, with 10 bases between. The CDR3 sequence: CASSPAGGEKLFF. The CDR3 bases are TGTGCCAGCTCACCCGCTGGAGGGGAAAAACTGTTTTTT.

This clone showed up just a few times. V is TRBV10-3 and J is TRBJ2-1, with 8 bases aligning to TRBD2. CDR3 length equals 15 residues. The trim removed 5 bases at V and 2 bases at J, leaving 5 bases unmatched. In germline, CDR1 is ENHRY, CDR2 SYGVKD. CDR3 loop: CAISLSGKTYNEQFF. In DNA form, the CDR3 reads TGTGCCATCAGTCTTAGCGGGAAAACCTACAATGAGCAGTTCTTC.

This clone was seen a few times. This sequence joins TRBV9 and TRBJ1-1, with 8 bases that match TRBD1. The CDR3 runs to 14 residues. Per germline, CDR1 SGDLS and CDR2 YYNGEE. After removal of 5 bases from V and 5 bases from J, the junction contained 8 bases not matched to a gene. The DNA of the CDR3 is TGTGCCAGCAGGAGGGCCACAGGGGGGACTGAAGCTTTCTTT. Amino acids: CASRRATGGTEAFF.

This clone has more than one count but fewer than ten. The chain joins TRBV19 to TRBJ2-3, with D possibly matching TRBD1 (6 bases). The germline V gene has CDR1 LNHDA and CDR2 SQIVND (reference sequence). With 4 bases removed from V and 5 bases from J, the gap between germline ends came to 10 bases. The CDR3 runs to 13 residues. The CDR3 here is CASSTGVGDTQYF. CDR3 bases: TGTGCCAGTAGTACAGGGGTGGGAGATACGCAGTATTTT.

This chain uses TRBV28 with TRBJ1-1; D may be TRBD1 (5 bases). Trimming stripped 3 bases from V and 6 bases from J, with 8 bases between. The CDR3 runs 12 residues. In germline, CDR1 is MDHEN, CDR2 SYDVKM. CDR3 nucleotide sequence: TGTGCCAGCAGTTTGCGGACATCTGAAGCTTTCTTT. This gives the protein CASSLRTSEAFF.

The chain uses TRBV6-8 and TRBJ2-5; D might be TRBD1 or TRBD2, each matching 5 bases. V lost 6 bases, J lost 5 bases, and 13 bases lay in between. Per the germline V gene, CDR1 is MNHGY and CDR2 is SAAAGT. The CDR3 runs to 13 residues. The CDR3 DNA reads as TGTGCCAGCAGGGAAGTGGGGGTGGAGACCCAGTACTTC. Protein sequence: CASREVGVETQYF.